This T cell receptor (beta chain) was captured by sequencing in a study of early T cells in non-severe SARS-CoV-2 infection. Study-level information: Unsorted whole blood bulk RNA was sequenced, with unpaired chains.

V was trimmed by 6 bases and J by 4 bases, leaving 10 bases between them. From germline, CDR1 is DFQATT and CDR2 SNEGSKA (reference sequence). The CDR3 has 13 residues. Unique molecular identifiers were affixed to single, distinct cDNA molecules. TCRdb re-derived calls from the 5' RACE reads in MiXCR, one entry per CDR3 protein. The sample shows 30,000 to 40,000 distinct CDR3 sequences, around 6% of them seen only once. This clonotype was seen repeatedly, ten times or more. This chain joins TRBV20-1 and TRBJ1-6; D is perhaps TRBD1 (5 bases). The sequencing input was whole blood. This TCR came from an adult who was a healthcare worker with PCR-confirmed SARS-CoV-2 infection or an uninfected control (not recorded which). In nucleotides, the CDR3 is TGCAGTGCCTCGGACACGTATAATTCACCCCTCCACTTT. It specifies CSASDTYNSPLHF.